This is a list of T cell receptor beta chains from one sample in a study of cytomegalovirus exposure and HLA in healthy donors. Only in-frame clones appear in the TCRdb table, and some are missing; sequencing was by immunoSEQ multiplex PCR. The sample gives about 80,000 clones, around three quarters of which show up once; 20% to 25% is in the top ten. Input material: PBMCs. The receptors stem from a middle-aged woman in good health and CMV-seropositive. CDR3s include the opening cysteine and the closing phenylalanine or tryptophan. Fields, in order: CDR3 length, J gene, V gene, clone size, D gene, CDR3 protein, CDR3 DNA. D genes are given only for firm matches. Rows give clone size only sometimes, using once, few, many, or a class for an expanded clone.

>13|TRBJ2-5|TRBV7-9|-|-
CASSPRSSETQYF
TGTGCCAGCAGCCCGAGGTCCAGTGAGACCCAGTACTTC
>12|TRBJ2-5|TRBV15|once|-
CATCFKGETQYF
TGTGCCACCTGCTTCAAGGGGGAGACCCAGTACTTC
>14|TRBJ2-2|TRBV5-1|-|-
CASNSRGITGELFF
TGCGCCAGCAACAGTAGGGGGATCACCGGGGAGCTGTTTTTT
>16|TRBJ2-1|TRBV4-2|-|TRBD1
CASSQEGDRGFDEQFF
TGTGCCAGCAGCCAAGAGGGAGACAGGGGCTTCGATGAGCAGTTCTTC
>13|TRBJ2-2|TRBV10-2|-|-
CASSDSPTGELFF
TGCGCCAGCAGTGACTCTCCCACCGGGGAGCTGTTTTTT
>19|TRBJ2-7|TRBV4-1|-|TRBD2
CASSPTILAGAGLTYEQYF
TGCGCCAGCAGCCCGACGATACTAGCGGGTGCCGGGCTAACCTACGAGCAGTACTTC
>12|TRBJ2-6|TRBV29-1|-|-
CSVGSGANVLTF
TGCAGCGTCGGCTCTGGGGCCAACGTCCTGACTTTC
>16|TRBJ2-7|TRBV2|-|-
CASAEGFTGISYEQYF
TGTGCCAGCGCCGAAGGGTTCACAGGGATTTCATACGAGCAGTACTTC
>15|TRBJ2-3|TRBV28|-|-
CASSLTATSTDTQYF
TGTGCCAGCAGTTTAACCGCTACTAGCACAGATACGCAGTATTTT
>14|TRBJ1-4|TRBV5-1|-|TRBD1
CASSSGTANEKLFF
TGCGCCAGCAGCTCTGGGACAGCAAATGAAAAACTGTTTTTT
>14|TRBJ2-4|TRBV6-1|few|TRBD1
CASRDQTGENIQYF
TGTGCCAGCAGGGATCAAACAGGGGAGAACATTCAGTACTTC
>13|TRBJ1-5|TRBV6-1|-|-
CASSDRPNQPQHF
TGTGCCAGCAGTGACAGGCCGAATCAGCCCCAGCATTTT
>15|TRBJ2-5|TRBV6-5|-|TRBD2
CASSPFGEGKETQYF
TGTGCCAGCAGTCCCTTCGGGGAGGGAAAAGAGACCCAGTACTTC
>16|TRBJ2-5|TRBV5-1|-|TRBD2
CASSSNSGGSRETQYF
TGCGCCAGCAGCTCCAATAGCGGGGGTAGTAGAGAGACCCAGTACTTC
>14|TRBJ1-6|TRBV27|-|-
CASRPRTDSSPLHF
TGTGCCAGCAGACCCCGGACGGACTCTTCACCCCTCCACTTT
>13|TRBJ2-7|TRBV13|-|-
CASSLGALGEQYF
TGTGCCAGCAGCTTAGGCGCCCTAGGCGAGCAGTACTTC
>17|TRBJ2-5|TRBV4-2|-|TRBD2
CASSQDGTSGIGETQYF
TGTGCCAGCAGCCAAGATGGGACTAGCGGGATCGGGGAGACCCAGTACTTC
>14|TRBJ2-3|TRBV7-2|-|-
CASSPPGHTDTQYF
TGTGCCAGCAGCCCGCCGGGTCACACAGATACGCAGTATTTT
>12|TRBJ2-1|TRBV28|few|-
CASSSGLHEQFF
TGTGCCAGCAGTTCAGGATTGCATGAGCAGTTCTTC
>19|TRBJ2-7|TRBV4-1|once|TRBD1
CASSPSNSPGTGGSYEQYF
TGCGCCAGCAGCCCGTCCAATTCTCCCGGGACAGGGGGCTCCTACGAGCAGTACTTC
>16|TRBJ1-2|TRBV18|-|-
CASSAIEGPGNYGYTF
TGTGCCAGCTCGGCTATAGAAGGGCCGGGGAACTATGGCTACACCTTC
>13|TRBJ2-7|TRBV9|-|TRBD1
CASSVGQTYEQYF
TGTGCCAGCAGCGTGGGACAGACCTACGAGCAGTACTTC
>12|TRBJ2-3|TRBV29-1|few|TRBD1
CSATGNTDTQYF
TGCAGCGCGACAGGGAACACAGATACGCAGTATTTT
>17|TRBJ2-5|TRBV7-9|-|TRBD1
CASSLGTSTGGSETQYF
TGTGCCAGCAGCTTAGGTACATCGACAGGGGGCTCAGAGACCCAGTACTTC
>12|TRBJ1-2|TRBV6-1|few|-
CASSESGYGYTF
TGTGCCAGCAGTGAATCGGGCTATGGCTACACCTTC
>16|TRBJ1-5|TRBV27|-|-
CASSPRTSGGNQPQHF
TGTGCCAGCAGTCCCCGGACATCTGGGGGGAATCAGCCCCAGCATTTT
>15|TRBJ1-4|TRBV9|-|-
CASSVAGGLGEKLFF
TGTGCCAGCAGCGTAGCGGGGGGGCTGGGTGAAAAACTGTTTTTT